This T cell receptor (beta chain) was documented in a study of early T cells in non-severe SARS-CoV-2 infection. Turning to the study itself: Investigators sequenced bulk RNA drawn from unsorted whole blood, and chains remained unpaired.

CDR3 length: 14 residues. Trimming removed 5 bases from V and 1 base from J; junction bases left unmatched: 1. Germline CDR1 is SGHAT and CDR2 is FQDESV (reference sequence). Individual cDNA molecules were tagged with unique molecular identifiers. TCRdb re-derived calls from the 5' RACE reads in MiXCR, one entry per CDR3 protein. The sample yields around 56,000 distinct CDR3 sequences, roughly 8% seen once. Findings and limits, study-wide: The matching step, a VDJdb search, favored anti-spike CD8 responses and missed private and CD4 specificities.

This clonotype was seen more than once but under ten times. What it binds is unknown. The sequence was collected from an adult who was a healthcare worker with PCR-confirmed SARS-CoV-2 infection or an uninfected control (not recorded which). The chain links TRBV11-1 to TRBJ1-1, with 10 nucleotides matching TRBD1. The sample in question was whole blood, obtained at baseline. For the CDR3, the DNA is TGTGCCAGCAGCCGGGACAGGGGGAACACTGAAGCTTTCTTT. This encodes CASSRDRGNTEAFF.